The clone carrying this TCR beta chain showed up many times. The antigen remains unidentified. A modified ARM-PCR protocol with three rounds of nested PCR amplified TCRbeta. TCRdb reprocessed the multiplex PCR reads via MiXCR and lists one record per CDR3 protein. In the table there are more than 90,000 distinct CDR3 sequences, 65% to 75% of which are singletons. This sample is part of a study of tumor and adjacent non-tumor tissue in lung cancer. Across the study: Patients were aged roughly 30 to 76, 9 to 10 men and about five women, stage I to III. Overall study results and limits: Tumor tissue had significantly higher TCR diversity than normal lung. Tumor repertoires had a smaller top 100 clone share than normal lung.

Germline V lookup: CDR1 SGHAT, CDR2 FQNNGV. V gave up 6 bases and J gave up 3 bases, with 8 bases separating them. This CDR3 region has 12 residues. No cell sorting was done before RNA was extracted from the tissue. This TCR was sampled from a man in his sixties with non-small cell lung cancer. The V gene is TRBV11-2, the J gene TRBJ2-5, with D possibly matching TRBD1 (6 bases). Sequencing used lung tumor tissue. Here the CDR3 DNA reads TGTGCCAGCAGTCGGACAGAAGAGACCCAGTACTTC. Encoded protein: CASSRTEETQYF.